A single sample gave rise to the 30 T cell receptor beta chains below, sequenced in a study of identical twins' blood T cells. TCRdb itself ran the 5' RACE reads through MiXCR, one entry per CDR3 protein. The sample includes 350,000 to 400,000 distinct CDR3 sequences, roughly 27% of them seen just once. Sequencing input: PBMCs. The source is a woman between 18 and 49 years old in good health.

The chain combines TRBV5-6 with TRBJ1-5; no clear D gene. Germline V gene lookup returns CDR1 SGHDT and CDR2 YYEEEE. The CDR3 runs 15 residues. V shed 4 bases and J shed 0 bases, with 11 bases lying between them. CDR3 sequence: CASSTGGYSNQPQHF. CDR3 DNA sequence: TGTGCCAGCAGCACGGGAGGCTATAGCAATCAGCCCCAGCATTTT.

This clonotype appeared a few times. The chain employs TRBV29-1 and TRBJ1-2; maybe TRBD1 (6 bases). The CDR3 has 14 amino acids. The germline CDR1 and CDR2 sequences are SQVTM and ANQGSEA. The V end was cut by 3 bases, the J end by 5 bases, with 16 bases between. Here the CDR3 DNA reads TGCAGCGTTGACCGGGAGGAGAGGGGGTATGGCTACACCTTC. It yields the protein CSVDREERGYGYTF.

Many counts were recorded for this clonotype. The chain uses TRBV20-1 and TRBJ1-1, with D perhaps TRBD1 (6 bases). The CDR3 contains 13 residues. The germline V and J ends were trimmed by 4 bases and 4 bases, with 13 bases remaining between them. The germline CDR1 and CDR2 sequences are DFQATT and SNEGSKA (reference sequence). In nucleotides, the CDR3 is TGCAGTGCTATCAGGGGCCCCGCCACTGAAGCTTTCTTT. It is translated as CSAIRGPATEAFF.

With regard to this clonotype: It may be a read error: a sequence one base away is much more abundant. The V call is TRBV12-3 or TRBV12-4, the J call TRBJ1-1; D is uncertain. The CDR3 is 13 residues long. CDR3 amino acids: CTSSLRELTEAFF. For the CDR3, the DNA is TGTACCAGCAGTTTACGGGAACTCACTGAAGCTTTCTTT.

The chain links TRBV4-2 to TRBJ1-1; D gene unclear. Germline assignment: CDR1 LGHNA and CDR2 YNFKEQ. This CDR3 region has 12 residues. Trimming pared 4 bases from V and 4 bases from J, leaving 7 bases between. CDR3 protein: CASSPVGTEAFF. For the CDR3, the DNA is TGTGCCAGCAGCCCGGTTGGCACTGAAGCTTTCTTT.

This clonotype was picked up a small number of times. One end of the junction does not line up with germline, which may come from a read error. The genes are TRBV9 and TRBJ2-2; D is possibly TRBD1 (6 bases). This CDR3 comprises 13 residues. Germline V lookup: CDR1 SGDLS, CDR2 YYNGEE. CDR3 DNA sequence: TGTGCCAGTAGCGAGGGGGACCTCGGGGAGCTGTTTTTT. Translating it yields CASSEGDLGELFF.

J is TRBJ1-1 and V is TRBV20-1; TRBD1 is a possible D gene (5 bases). Germline CDR1 DFQATT, CDR2 SNEGSKA (reference sequence). The CDR3 is 11 amino acids. Trimming took off 3 bases at V and 11 bases at J, with 13 bases between the two ends. CDR3 nucleotides: TGCAGTGCTAGTTCAGGGAGAGGTGCTTTCTTT. Protein: CSASSGRGAFF.

A few counts support this clonotype. The chain is built from TRBV20-1 and TRBJ2-5; the match to TRBD1 covers 7 bases. V shed 2 bases and J 1 base; nucleotides not matched to a gene: 4. Per the germline V gene, CDR1 is DFQATT and CDR2 is SNEGSKA (reference sequence). The CDR3 contains 14 residues. The CDR3 is CSARKQGLQETQYF. The CDR3 bases are TGCAGTGCTAGAAAACAGGGGCTCCAAGAGACCCAGTACTTC.

This clonotype showed up just a few times. The chain has TRBV28 and TRBJ1-3; D is uncertain. The germline gives CDR1 MDHEN, CDR2 SYDVKM. This CDR3 is built from 13 residues. V dropped 6 bases and J dropped 1 base, with 7 bases sitting between them. The CDR3 nucleotides read TGTGCCAGCAGCCGAAGTTCTGGAAACACCATATATTTT. It codes for CASSRSSGNTIYF.

This clonotype was counted between two and nine times. At one boundary the junction diverges from the germline segment, which might be a read error. The CDR3 loop is CASGSSGWDNGQFF. The CDR3 nucleotides read TGTGCCAGCGGAAGTAGCGGATGGGACAATGGGCAGTTCTTC. This chain uses TRBV3-1 with TRBJ2-1; D possibly matches TRBD1 or TRBD2 (6 bases each). Germline-derived CDR1 and CDR2 are LGHDT and YNNKEL (reference sequence). The CDR3 has 14 residues.

This clonotype turned up a few times. The chain combines TRBV29-1 with TRBJ1-1, with a weak D call TRBD1 (5 bases). CDR3 length equals 12 residues. The V end was cut by 5 bases, the J end by 1 base, with 8 bases between. Germline assignment: CDR1 SQVTM and CDR2 ANQGSEA. The chain's CDR3 is CSVIDRNTEAFF. CDR3 nucleotides: TGCAGCGTTATAGACAGGAACACTGAAGCTTTCTTT. Full variable domain (outside the CDR3, taken from reference TRBV29-1 and TRBJ1-1): SAVISQKPSRDICQRGTSLTIQCQVDSQVTMMFWYRQQPGQSLTLIATANQGSEATYESGFVIDKFPISRPNLTFSTLTVSNMSPEDSSIYLCSVIDRNTEAFFGQGTRLTVV.

The sample holds many counts of this clonotype. The CDR3 DNA follows: TGTGCTAGTGGTCTCGGACAGACTCAAACGAACACCGGGGAGCTGTTTTTT. It codes for CASGLGQTQTNTGELFF. The rearrangement links TRBV12-5 to TRBJ2-2, with D maybe TRBD1 (6 bases). Trimming took off 5 bases at V and 0 bases at J, with 16 bases between the two ends. The CDR3 runs 17 residues. The germline gives CDR1 LGHNT, CDR2 FRNRAP. The full variable domain, with the rest looked up from reference TRBV12-5 and TRBJ2-2, is DARVTQTPRHKVTEMGQEVTMRCQPILGHNTVFWYRQTMMQGLELLAYFRNRAPLDDSGMPKDRFSAEMPDATLATLKIQPSEPRDSAVYFCASGLGQTQTNTGELFFGEGSRLTVL.

The CDR3 loop reads CASSLFRGTSYEQYF. The DNA for the CDR3 is TGTGCCAGCAGCTTATTTCGTGGTACCTCCTACGAGCAGTACTTC. The chain couples TRBV11-2 to TRBJ2-7; D remains ambiguous. Trimming shortened V by 2 bases and J by 0 bases, and 11 bases separated the two germline ends. CDR3 length: 15 amino acids. Germline V gene lookup returns CDR1 SGHAT and CDR2 FQNNGV.

Remarks on this clonotype: A much larger clone lies one base from this, so it may be a read error. J is TRBJ1-4 and V is TRBV20-1, with a tentative D call TRBD1 (6 bases). The CDR3 is 16 residues long. Looked up from germline, CDR1 is DFQATT and CDR2 is SNEGSKA (reference sequence). CDR3 residues: CSAREYGMDSNEKPFF. CDR3 DNA: TGCAGTGCTAGAGAGTACGGGATGGACAGCAATGAAAAACCGTTTTTT.

This clonotype showed up just a few times. The chain links TRBV5-1 to TRBJ2-7; tentatively, D is TRBD2 (5 bases). This CDR3 is 20 amino acids long. Germline CDR1 SGHRS, CDR2 YFSETQ. Trimming took 0 bases from V and 3 from J, leaving 28 bases between them. CDR3 region: CASSLGEIIDSGGLGYEQYF. The CDR3 nucleotides are TGCGCCAGCAGCTTGGGAGAGATTATCGATTCGGGCGGGTTGGGCTACGAGCAGTACTTC. The whole variable domain, remainder taken from reference TRBV5-1 and TRBJ2-7, is KAGVTQTPRYLIKTRGQQVTLSCSPISGHRSVSWYQQTPGQGLQFLFEYFSETQRNKGNFPGRFSGRQFSNSRSEMNVSTLELGDSALYLCASSLGEIIDSGGLGYEQYFGPGTRLTVT.

The gene calls are TRBV6-5 and TRBJ1-2; a possible D gene is TRBD1 (5 bases). Trimming removed 6 bases from V and 5 bases from J, with 16 bases in between. Germline CDR1 and CDR2: MNHEY and SVGAGI. The CDR3 covers 14 residues. The CDR3 nucleotides read TGTGCCAGCAGCCCTGGACAAGCGACATATGGCTACACCTTC. This sequence encodes CASSPGQATYGYTF.

This clonotype was detected many times. V is TRBV5-1 and J is TRBJ2-7; TRBD1 agrees at 8 bases. Germline assignment: CDR1 SGHRS and CDR2 YFSETQ. The CDR3 length is 16 residues. Unmatched junction bases numbered 12, after V lost 4 bases and J lost 3 bases. In nucleotides, the CDR3 is TGCGCCAGCAGCGCCAGGACAGGGTCATTCGTCTACGAGCAGTACTTC. Its protein product is CASSARTGSFVYEQYF.

This clonotype was detected only a few times. Possible read error: a much larger clone is one base away. The CDR3 DNA reads as TGTGTCAGCATTACCTCCGGGACTAGGAAGTACTTC. Amino acids: CVSITSGTRKYF. The chain has TRBV2 and TRBJ2-5; the match to TRBD2 covers 8 bases. CDR1 and CDR2 (germline): SNHLY, FYNNEI. This CDR3 has 12 residues.

The chain employs TRBV19 and TRBJ1-5; D ambiguous. The germline gives CDR1 LNHDA, CDR2 SQIVND (reference sequence). The V gene lost 6 bases and the J gene lost 0 bases, with 12 bases spanning the gap. CDR3 length: 15 residues. The CDR3 sequence: CASSPKVYSNQPQHF. The CDR3 nucleotides read TGTGCCAGTAGCCCTAAAGTGTATAGCAATCAGCCCCAGCATTTT. The variable domain in full, completed from reference TRBV19 and TRBJ1-5, reads DGGITQSPKYLFRKEGQNVTLSCEQNLNHDAMYWYRQDPGQGLRLIYYSQIVNDFQKGDIAEGYSVSREKKESFPLTVTSAQKNPTAFYLCASSPKVYSNQPQHFGDGTRLSIL.

J is TRBJ2-3 and V is TRBV20-1, with D maybe TRBD2 (5 bases). The CDR3 is made up of 14 amino acids. The V and J ends lost 0 bases and 4 bases respectively, with 11 bases between them. Germline assignment: CDR1 DFQATT and CDR2 SNEGSKA (reference sequence). CDR3 sequence: CSARDQRRADTQYF. The CDR3 bases are TGCAGTGCTAGAGATCAGCGGAGAGCAGATACGCAGTATTTT.

Here the CDR3 DNA reads TGCAGCGTCAAACGGGGGCTGGACGAAAAACTGTTTTTT. Protein sequence: CSVKRGLDEKLFF. The chain is built from TRBV29-1 and TRBJ1-4; tentatively, D is TRBD1 (6 bases). Trimming took 6 bases from V and 8 from J, leaving 16 bases between them. The CDR3 extends over 13 amino acids. CDR1 SQVTM and CDR2 ANQGSEA come from the germline V gene.

The chain is built from TRBV20-1 and TRBJ1-2; 9 bases map to TRBD1. CDR1 and CDR2 (germline): DFQATT, SNEGSKA (reference sequence). This CDR3 contains 15 residues. With 1 base clipped from V and 6 bases from J, the junction kept 9 bases outside the gene matches. Here the CDR3 reads CSARVRPTGGDGYTF. Here the CDR3 DNA reads TGCAGTGCTAGAGTACGCCCTACAGGGGGCGATGGCTACACCTTC.

J is TRBJ1-4 and V is TRBV20-1; no clear D. Trimming took 3 bases from V and 7 from J, leaving 12 bases between them. Per the germline V gene, CDR1 is DFQATT and CDR2 is SNEGSKA (reference sequence). CDR3 length: 13 residues. CDR3 DNA sequence: TGCAGTGCTAGGATTAATGTAGGTGAAAAACTGTTTTTT. It yields the protein CSARINVGEKLFF.

Only a few counts were recorded for this clonotype. This chain connects TRBV5-4 to TRBJ1-1; 11 bases map to TRBD1. Losses at the gene ends were 1 base for V and 4 bases for J; bases not matched to a gene: 3. The CDR3 loop spans 15 amino acids. CDR1 is SGHNT and CDR2 is YYREEE in the germline V gene (reference sequence). CDR3 sequence (DNA): TGTGCCAGCAGCTTGCAGGGACAGGGGGGCACTGAAGCTTTCTTT. It specifies CASSLQGQGGTEAFF.

CDR3 protein: CASNSEGSYGYTF. In DNA form, the CDR3 reads TGTGCCAGCAACTCGGAGGGGTCCTATGGCTACACCTTC. The chain carries TRBV9 and TRBJ1-2, with a tentative D call TRBD1 (5 bases). V was pared by 6 bases and J by 4 bases, with 13 bases between. This CDR3 comprises 13 residues. Germline V gene lookup returns CDR1 SGDLS and CDR2 YYNGEE.

This clonotype was counted a few times. The chain joins TRBV11-2 to TRBJ2-2; D gene uncertain. This CDR3 contains 14 residues. CDR1 SGHAT and CDR2 FQNNGV come from the germline V gene. V lost 1 base to trimming and J lost 1 base, with 4 bases between them. The CDR3 loop is CASSLVLNTGELFF. In nucleotides, the CDR3 is TGTGCCAGCAGCTTAGTCTTGAACACCGGGGAGCTGTTTTTT.

The chain carries TRBV20-1 and TRBJ2-3; possibly TRBD1 or TRBD2 for D (5 bases each). The germline gives CDR1 DFQATT, CDR2 SNEGSKA (reference sequence). V was shortened by 4 bases and J by 2 bases, with 16 bases between the two germline ends. The CDR3 runs to 15 residues. The CDR3 nucleotides are TGCAGTGCTATCCCCCCGCCGGGGCACACAGATACGCAGTATTTT. Translating gives CSAIPPPGHTDTQYF.

This clonotype has just a few counts. The J gene is TRBJ2-7, the V gene TRBV7-9; no clear D. Germline assignment: CDR1 SEHNR and CDR2 FQNEAQ (reference sequence). The CDR3 covers 14 residues. Between the trimmed V and J ends, which lost 3 bases and 2 bases, there was a span of 11 bases. DNA for the CDR3: TGTGCCAGCAGCTTCCGAGAAGTCGCCTACGAGCAGTACTTC. Protein sequence: CASSFREVAYEQYF.

This chain links TRBV18 with TRBJ1-1; unclear D gene. CDR1 and CDR2 from the germline V gene are KGHSH and LQKENI. The CDR3 runs to 17 residues. V gave up 1 base and J gave up 0 bases, with 15 bases separating them. This CDR3 reads CASSPQVASWVNTEAFF. As DNA, the CDR3 is TGTGCCAGCTCACCACAAGTCGCTTCGTGGGTGAACACTGAAGCTTTCTTT.

This clonotype showed up just once. The V and J genes are TRBV7-2 and TRBJ2-3; 12 bases agree with TRBD2. The CDR3 totals 16 residues. Germline trimming cut 5 bases from V and 4 bases from J; bases unmatched to any gene: 7. CDR1 and CDR2 (germline): SGHTA, FQGNSA. The DNA for the CDR3 is TGTGCCAGCAGCCTCGGACTAGCGGGACCCTCAGATACGCAGTATTTT. This codes for CASSLGLAGPSDTQYF.